Below, 4 T cell receptor beta chains from the same sample are listed, as sequenced in a study of T cell responses to AZD1222 COVID-19 vaccine. Only in-frame clones appear in the TCRdb table, and some are missing; sequencing was by immunoSEQ multiplex PCR. The sample holds 120,000 to 150,000 clones, nearly 90% seen once. The input for sequencing was peripheral blood, taken 28 days after the second dose of the MenACWY control vaccine. These receptors were taken from an adult who received the MenACWY meningococcal vaccine as a control.

V is TRBV29-1 and J is TRBJ2-7; TRBD2 matches at 13 bases. The CDR3 loop spans 14 amino acids. Germline lookup yields CDR1 SQVTM and CDR2 ANQGSEA. V lost 6 bases to trimming and J lost 5 bases; unmatched junction nucleotides: 7. The CDR3, as DNA: TGCAGCGTCCTACTAGCGGGGGGGCCCAACGAGCAGTACTTC. It codes for CSVLLAGGPNEQYF.

The rearrangement joins TRBV7-2 to TRBJ1-5; D gene uncertain. The CDR3 consists of 15 residues. Trimming removed 4 bases at V and 4 bases at J, with 14 bases between. The germline CDR1 and CDR2 sequences are SGHTA and FQGNSA. This CDR3 is CASSSGLPGNQPQHF. The DNA of the CDR3 is TGTGCCAGCAGCTCGGGCCTCCCGGGGAATCAGCCCCAGCATTTT.

The V and J genes are TRBV5-1 and TRBJ2-1; maybe TRBD2 (6 bases). The CDR3 is made up of 13 amino acids. In germline, CDR1 is SGHRS, CDR2 YFSETQ. Trimming left V 4 bases short and J 4 bases short, with 9 bases between. The CDR3 is CASSMGTYNEQFF. The CDR3 DNA follows: TGCGCCAGCAGCATGGGGACTTACAATGAGCAGTTCTTC. Supplemented by reference TRBV5-1 and TRBJ2-1, the full variable domain reads KAGVTQTPRYLIKTRGQQVTLSCSPISGHRSVSWYQQTPGQGLQFLFEYFSETQRNKGNFPGRFSGRQFSNSRSEMNVSTLELGDSALYLCASSMGTYNEQFFGPGTRLTVL.

This sequence joins TRBV6-5 and TRBJ1-1, with D unresolved. Looked up from germline, CDR1 is MNHEY and CDR2 is SVGAGI. This CDR3 has 14 residues. Deletions cut 6 bases from V and 6 bases from J, with 17 bases between. The CDR3, as DNA: TGTGCCAGCAGGGATATGAGGTTATTCGCTGAAGCTTTCTTT. It yields the protein CASRDMRLFAEAFF.